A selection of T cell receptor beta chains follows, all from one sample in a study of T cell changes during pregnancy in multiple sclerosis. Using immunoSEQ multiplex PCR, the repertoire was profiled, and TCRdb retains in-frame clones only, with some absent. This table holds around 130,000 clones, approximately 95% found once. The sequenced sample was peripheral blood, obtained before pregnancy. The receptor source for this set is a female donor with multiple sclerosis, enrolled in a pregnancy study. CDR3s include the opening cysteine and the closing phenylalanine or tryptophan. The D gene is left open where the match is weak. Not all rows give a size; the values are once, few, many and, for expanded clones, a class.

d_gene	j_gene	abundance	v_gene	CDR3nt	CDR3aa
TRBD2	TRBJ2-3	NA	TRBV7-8	TGTGCCAGCAGCACCCGGACTAGCGGCTTGCGGAAAAGAGATACGCAGTATTTT	CASSTRTSGLRKRDTQYF
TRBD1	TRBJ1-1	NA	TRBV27	TGTGCCAGCAGTATCGGACAGGGGGGAGCTGAAGCTTTCTTT	CASSIGQGGAEAFF
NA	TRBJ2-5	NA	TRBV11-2	TGTGCCAGCAGCTTAATGCAGGGGTACCAAGAGACCCAGTACTTC	CASSLMQGYQETQYF
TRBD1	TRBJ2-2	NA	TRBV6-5	TGTGCCAGCAGGCTCCGGGACAGGGACCCCGGGGAGCTGTTTTTT	CASRLRDRDPGELFF
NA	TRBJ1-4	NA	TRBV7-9	TGTGCCACCCGGCGGGGCGATGAAAAACTGTTTTTT	CATRRGDEKLFF
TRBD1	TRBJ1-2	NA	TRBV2	TGTGCCAGCACACTCAGACAGGGATATGGCTACACCTTC	CASTLRQGYGYTF
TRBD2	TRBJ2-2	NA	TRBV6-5	TGTGCCAGCCAGGCGGGACTACCCGGGGAGCTGTTTTTT	CASQAGLPGELFF
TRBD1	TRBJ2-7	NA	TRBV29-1	TGCAGCGGCCAGGGGGCTTCAAACGAGCAGTACTTC	CSGQGASNEQYF
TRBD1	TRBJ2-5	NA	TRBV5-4	TGTGCCAGCAGCTTGGAAGGGGGCGGGGAGACCCAGTACTTC	CASSLEGGGETQYF
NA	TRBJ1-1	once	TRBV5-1	TGCGCCAGCAGCTTGGGATCCGGCAGGGAAGCTTTCTTT	CASSLGSGREAFF
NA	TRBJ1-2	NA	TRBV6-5	TGTGCCAGCAGTTTCTACCGGGACACTCGCTATGGCTACACCTTC	CASSFYRDTRYGYTF
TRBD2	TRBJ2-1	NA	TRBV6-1	TGTGCCAGCAGTGAAAGAGGACTAGCGGCGCACAATGAGCAGTTCTTC	CASSERGLAAHNEQFF
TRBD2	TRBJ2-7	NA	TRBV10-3	TGTGCCATCAGGCCTGGACTAGCGGGAGGTTACGAGCAGTACTTC	CAIRPGLAGGYEQYF
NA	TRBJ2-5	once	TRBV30	TGTGCCTGGAGTCCGAGCCTCCCCAGGGAAGAGACCCAGTACTTC	CAWSPSLPREETQYF
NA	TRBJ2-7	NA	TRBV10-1	TGCGCCAGCAGTAAGGAGGGACTGGGCCTCTACGAGCAGTACTTC	CASSKEGLGLYEQYF
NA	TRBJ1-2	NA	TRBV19	TGTGCCAGTAGTCCGACAGCCTATGGCTACACCTTC	CASSPTAYGYTF
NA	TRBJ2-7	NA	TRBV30	TGTGCCTGTGGAGGACAGATCATCTACGAGCAGTACTTC	CACGGQIIYEQYF
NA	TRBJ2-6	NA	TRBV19	TGTGCCAGTAGGGGAGCTTTTGGGGCCAACGTCCTGACTTTC	CASRGAFGANVLTF
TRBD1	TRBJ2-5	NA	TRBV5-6	TGTGCCAGCAGCCGGGACAGGGGGAGCCAAGAGACCCAGTACTTC	CASSRDRGSQETQYF
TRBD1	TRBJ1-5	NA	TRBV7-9	TGTGCCAGCAGCTTGGGACAGGGCAATCAGCCCCAGCATTTT	CASSLGQGNQPQHF
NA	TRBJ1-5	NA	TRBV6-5	TGTGCCAGCACTCCCGCTGGAGGAACGGGACAGCCCCAGCATTTT	CASTPAGGTGQPQHF
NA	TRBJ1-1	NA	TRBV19	TGTGCCAGTACCCCAAGCACGAGGAACACTGAAGCTTTCTTT	CASTPSTRNTEAFF
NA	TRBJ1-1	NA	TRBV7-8	TGTGCCAGCAGCTTACAGGAGAACACTGAAGCTTTCTTT	CASSLQENTEAFF
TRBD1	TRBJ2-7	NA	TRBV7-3	TGTGCCAGCAGCTTAACGGGACAGTCCTACGAGCAGTACTTC	CASSLTGQSYEQYF
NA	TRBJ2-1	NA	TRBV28	TGTGCCAGCAGTTTCTCGCTAGCTTACTACAATGAGCAGTTCTTC	CASSFSLAYYNEQFF
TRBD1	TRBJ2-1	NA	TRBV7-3	TGTGCCAGCAGCCAGGACAGGGGCACAAATGAGCAGTTCTTC	CASSQDRGTNEQFF
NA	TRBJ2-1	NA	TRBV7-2	TGTGCCAGCAGCTTCGAGAGGTACAATGAGCAGTTCTTC	CASSFERYNEQFF
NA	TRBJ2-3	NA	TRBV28	TGTGCCAGCAGTTTGTCGCCTACCACAGATACGCAGTATTTT	CASSLSPTTDTQYF
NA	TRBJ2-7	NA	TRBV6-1	TGTGCCAGCAGTGAGATGCGCTACGAGCAGTACTTC	CASSEMRYEQYF
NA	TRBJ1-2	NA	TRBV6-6	TGTGCCAGCAGTTACCCCCGGACTGCTAACTATGGCTACACCTTC	CASSYPRTANYGYTF
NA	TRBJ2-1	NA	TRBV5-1	TGCGCCAGCAGCTTGGAGGGGCCTGGGAGGAATGAGCAGTTCTTC	CASSLEGPGRNEQFF
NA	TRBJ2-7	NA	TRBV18	TGTGCCAGCGGACGGGCTAGCAGCATCTACGAGCAGTACTTC	CASGRASSIYEQYF
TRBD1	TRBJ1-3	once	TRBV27	TGTGCCAGCAGTTCAGGGGGTGGAAACACCATATATTTT	CASSSGGGNTIYF
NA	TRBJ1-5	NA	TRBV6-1	TGTGCCAGCAGTCTTGGAGGCACGTACAACCAGCCCCAGCATTTT	CASSLGGTYNQPQHF
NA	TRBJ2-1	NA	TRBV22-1	TGTCCTGGGAGCGCACGAGGACAGGGGGCTGGTCCCTGGATGACTGAGCAGTTCTTC	CPGSARGQGAGPWMTEQFF
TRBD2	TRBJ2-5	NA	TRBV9	TGTGCCAGCAGCCAGGGACTAGCAGAGGAGACCCAGTACTTC	CASSQGLAEETQYF
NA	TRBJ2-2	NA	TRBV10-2	TGCGCCAGCAGTGGGCAGGGAAACGGGGAGCTGTTTTTT	CASSGQGNGELFF
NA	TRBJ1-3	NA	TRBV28	TGTGCCAGCAGTTTAGGAGGGGCGCTCTTCGGAAACACCATATATTTT	CASSLGGALFGNTIYF
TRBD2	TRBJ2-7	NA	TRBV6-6	TGTGCCAGCAGTTCCATCGGGACTAGCGGCTCCTACGAGCAGTACTTC	CASSSIGTSGSYEQYF
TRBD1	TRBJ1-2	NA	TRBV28	TGTGCCAGCTCGGACAGGGGCTATGGCTACACCTTC	CASSDRGYGYTF
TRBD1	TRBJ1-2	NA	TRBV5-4	TGTGCCAGCAGCCTCCCCGGGACAGGGGGTAACTATGGCTACACCTTC	CASSLPGTGGNYGYTF
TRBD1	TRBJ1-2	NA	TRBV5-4	TGTGCCAGCAGCTCCTTACAGGGGCTCTATGGCTACACCTTC	CASSSLQGLYGYTF
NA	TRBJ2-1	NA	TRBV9	TGTGCCAGCAGCGTAGCTTACGGGGGAGGAAATGAGCAGTTCTTC	CASSVAYGGGNEQFF
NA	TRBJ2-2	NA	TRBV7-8	TGTGCCAGCACCCAAACCGGGGAGCTGTTTTTT	CASTQTGELFF
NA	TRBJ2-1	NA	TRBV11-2	TGTGCCAGCAGCTTACTCCTGTACAATGAGCAGTTCTTC	CASSLLLYNEQFF
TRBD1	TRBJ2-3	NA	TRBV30	TGTGCCTGGAGGCCTTCGAGGGGGCACAGGGATACGCAGTATTTT	CAWRPSRGHRDTQYF
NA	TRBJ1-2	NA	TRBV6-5	TGTGCCAGCACCAGCCGAGGAAACTATGGCTACACCTTC	CASTSRGNYGYTF